This TCR beta chain was sequenced in a study of cytomegalovirus exposure and HLA in healthy donors. 60 Vbeta and 13 Jbeta primers were used in PCR. Profiled with immunoSEQ multiplex PCR; TCRdb holds only in-frame clones, not every one. The specimen's table records about 87,000 clones. Study observations and caveats: The likely origin of a cluster of highly shared sequence variants was a sequencing artifact.

About this clone itself: The antigen is unknown.

V shed 0 bases and J shed 8 bases, with 13 bases lying between them. Germline-derived CDR1 and CDR2 are SGHTA and FQGNSA. The length of the CDR3 is 14 residues. The sample was PBMCs. The clonotype originates from a man in his forties or fifties in good health and CMV-seropositive. This chain connects TRBV7-2 to TRBJ1-2, with TRBD1 as a possible D gene (5 bases). The CDR3 spells CASSLAGGVSGYTF. CDR3 coding DNA: TGTGCCAGCAGCTTAGCGGGGGGGGTCTCCGGCTACACCTTC.